The T cell receptor (beta chain) described here comes from a study of T cells in Graves' hyperthyroidism and ophthalmopathy. General study points: A 13 V-J model separated ophthalmopathy from stable hyperthyroidism.

Researchers amplified the TCR beta CDR3 regions from RNA transcripts. The TCR CDR3 first-round RT-PCR relied on the HTBI primer set. TCRdb redid the calling of the multiplex PCR reads with MiXCR, one entry per CDR3 protein. The repertoire holds about 640,000 distinct CDR3 sequences, about 14% seen once, with 12% in the top ten. This clonotype occurred many times. Its matching antigen is unknown. The trim removed 2 bases at V and 4 bases at J, leaving 14 bases unmatched. From germline, CDR1 is MNHEY and CDR2 SMNVEV (reference sequence). The CDR3 runs to 18 residues. Sequenced: blood. The genes are TRBV27 and TRBJ1-5; 7 nucleotides line up with TRBD1. This sequence originates from a woman aged 50 to 65 with Graves' ophthalmopathy. CDR3 loop: CASSLRRPGTAFNQPQHF. The CDR3 DNA reads TGTGCCAGCAGTTTAAGGCGACCCGGGACAGCGTTTAATCAGCCCCAGCATTTT.